Below are 24 T cell receptor beta chains sequenced from a single sample in a study of shared clonotypes between healthy human individuals. Naive CD8 isolation took CD45RO-negative cells positively selected for CCR7 and excluded terminally differentiated effector memory CD45RA+ cells. Assay: immunoSEQ multiplex PCR; the TCRdb copy retains only in-frame clones and omits some. The profile shows approximately 1.9 million clones, around 93% of them singletons. Specimen: naive CD8+ T cells from PBMCs. The source is a man younger than 35 in good health. Some clones in this sample may be carry-over from other donors' samples.

The chain combines TRBV9 with TRBJ2-1; TRBD2 might be the D (5 bases). This CDR3 region has 17 residues. Germline CDR1 and CDR2: SGDLS and YYNGEE. Trimming stripped 0 bases from V and 0 bases from J, with 13 bases between. CDR3 residues: CASSVAGGISSYNEQFF. The CDR3 DNA sequence: TGTGCCAGCAGCGTAGCAGGAGGAATAAGCTCCTACAATGAGCAGTTCTTC.

Note on this clone: Additional DNA sequences in this sample encode the identical CDR3. The rearrangement links TRBV6-1 to TRBJ2-7, with a tentative D call TRBD1 (7 bases). V shed 2 bases and J shed 2 bases, with 13 bases lying between them. The CDR3 is made up of 15 amino acids. The germline CDR1 and CDR2 sequences are MNHNS and SASEGT. The CDR3 DNA reads TGTGCCAGCAGTGAATTCGGAGGGGGCCCCTACGAGCAGTACTTC. Its protein product is CASSEFGGGPYEQYF.

This clone was observed a single time. The V and J genes are TRBV7-9 and TRBJ1-1; no reliable D call. The CDR3 is 15 amino acids. Germline V gives CDR1 SEHNR, CDR2 FQNEAQ (reference sequence). V lost 4 bases, J lost 2 bases, and 14 bases lay in between. The CDR3 DNA is TGTGCCAGCAGCTCCATTAGGGCAGCTAACACTGAAGCTTTCTTT. This codes for CASSSIRAANTEAFF.

CDR3 bases: TGTGCCTCCACGTTCTGGAAGCGGGATCTCTACGAGCAGTACTTC. It specifies CASTFWKRDLYEQYF. The rearrangement links TRBV30 to TRBJ2-7, with 7 nucleotides matching TRBD2. The CDR3 covers 15 residues. Germline assignment: CDR1 GTSNPN and CDR2 SVGIG (reference sequence). V gave up 7 bases and J gave up 3 bases; unmatched junction bases: 15.

This clone was observed a single time. The CDR3 protein is CASSQVRREGNYEQYF. CDR3 coding DNA: TGCGCCAGCAGCCAAGTAAGGCGGGAGGGAAACTACGAGCAGTACTTC. The V call is TRBV4-1, the J call TRBJ2-7; 9 bases agree with TRBD2. V gave up 1 base and J gave up 3 bases; unmatched junction bases: 7. Germline lookup yields CDR1 MGHRA and CDR2 YSYEKL. The CDR3 is made up of 16 amino acids.

The chain recombines TRBV27 with TRBJ2-7, with no clear D. Per the germline V gene, CDR1 is MNHEY and CDR2 is SMNVEV (reference sequence). The CDR3 is 16 amino acids. Trimming cost V 2 bases and J 0 bases, with 14 bases left between them. CDR3 region: CASSLRADWYSYEQYF. DNA for the CDR3: TGTGCCAGCAGTTTACGGGCAGACTGGTACTCCTACGAGCAGTACTTC.

J is TRBJ2-7 and V is TRBV9, with D possibly being TRBD2 (6 bases). The CDR3 runs to 15 residues. V was clipped by 4 bases and J by 2 bases, with 16 bases between them. Germline V gene lookup returns CDR1 SGDLS and CDR2 YYNGEE. CDR3 loop: CASSPSGGGAYEQYF. The CDR3 DNA is TGTGCCAGCAGCCCCAGCGGTGGCGGGGCCTACGAGCAGTACTTC.

The J gene is TRBJ2-1, the V gene TRBV19; D gene uncertain. The CDR3 length is 15 residues. V was cut by 5 bases and J by 0 bases, with 11 bases left in between. Per germline, CDR1 LNHDA and CDR2 SQIVND (reference sequence). In DNA form, the CDR3 reads TGTGCCAGTAGTCCCGACTCCAGCTCCTACAATGAGCAGTTCTTC. The encoded protein is CASSPDSSSYNEQFF.

The rearrangement links TRBV7-9 to TRBJ2-7; 7 nucleotides line up with TRBD1. The V segment lost 5 bases and the J segment 0 bases; nucleotides outside the gene matches: 10. This CDR3 is built from 16 residues. Germline values: CDR1 SEHNR, CDR2 FQNEAQ (reference sequence). The CDR3 protein is CASSPTPTGTSYEQYF. The CDR3 DNA sequence: TGTGCCAGCAGCCCCACCCCGACAGGGACCTCCTACGAGCAGTACTTC.

The V gene is TRBV27, the J gene TRBJ2-7, with D perhaps given as TRBD1 or TRBD2 (5 bases each). The CDR3 contains 15 residues. Germline assignment: CDR1 MNHEY and CDR2 SMNVEV (reference sequence). V was cut by 4 bases and J by 5 bases, with 18 bases left in between. The DNA of the CDR3 is TGTGCCAGCAGTTCCCACCGGGGCTCCATCCACGAGCAGTACTTC. Translation: CASSSHRGSIHEQYF.

V usage is TRBV13 and J usage is TRBJ2-3; no clear D gene. The CDR3 is 13 residues long. CDR1 and CDR2 from the germline V gene are PRHDT and FYEKMQ (reference sequence). The V gene lost 3 bases and the J gene lost 5 bases, with 9 bases spanning the gap. This CDR3 reads CASSFRSKDTQYF. CDR3 sequence (DNA): TGTGCCAGCAGCTTTCGGTCTAAAGATACGCAGTATTTT.

This rearrangement joins TRBV7-8 to TRBJ1-2; D call uncertain. The CDR3 sequence is 14 residues long. The V and J ends lost 5 bases and 6 bases respectively, with 16 bases between them. Germline lookup yields CDR1 SGHVS and CDR2 FQNEAQ. The CDR3 loop is CASSRPERVDGYTF. In DNA, the CDR3 is TGTGCCAGCAGCCGACCAGAGCGAGTCGATGGCTACACCTTC.

V usage is TRBV19 and J usage is TRBJ1-1; the D is unclear. This CDR3 has 13 residues. V lost 4 bases, J lost 5 bases, and 11 bases lay in between. Looked up from germline, CDR1 is LNHDA and CDR2 is SQIVND (reference sequence). DNA for the CDR3: TGTGCCAGTAGTACCTCCCCTGGGACTGAAGCTTTCTTT. It encodes CASSTSPGTEAFF.

The DNA for the CDR3 is TGTGCCTGGAGTGACCCTAGCGGGAGAGACTACGAGCAGTACTTC. This gives the protein CAWSDPSGRDYEQYF. The chain recombines TRBV30 with TRBJ2-7; TRBD2 matches at 10 bases. The germline CDR1 and CDR2 sequences are GTSNPN and SVGIG (reference sequence). The CDR3 is 15 amino acids. V shed 1 base and J 3 bases; nucleotides not matched to a gene: 6. The full variable domain, rest sourced from reference TRBV30 and TRBJ2-7, is SQTIHQWPATLVQPVGSPLSLECTVEGTSNPNLYWYRQAAGRGLQLLFYSVGIGQISSEVPQNLSASRPQDRQFILSSKKLLLSDSGFYLCAWSDPSGRDYEQYFGPGTRLTVT.

Concerning this clone: Distinct nucleotide sequences in the sample also encode this CDR3. The chain combines TRBV7-9 with TRBJ1-4; possibly TRBD1 for D (6 bases). The V and J ends lost 5 bases and 3 bases respectively, with 10 bases between them. This CDR3 region has 14 residues. CDR1 is SEHNR and CDR2 is FQNEAQ in the germline V gene (reference sequence). CDR3 residues: CASSLGGSNEKLFF. CDR3 bases: TGTGCCAGCAGCCTAGGGGGTTCTAATGAAAAACTGTTTTTT.

The J gene is TRBJ2-7, the V gene TRBV9; D gene ambiguous. The CDR3 extends over 13 amino acids. Per germline, CDR1 SGDLS and CDR2 YYNGEE. The V end was cut by 0 bases, the J end by 3 bases, with 7 bases between. Written as DNA, the CDR3 is TGTGCCAGCAGCGTAGGCCTCCTCTACGAGCAGTACTTC. This translates into CASSVGLLYEQYF.

The chain employs TRBV2 and TRBJ1-1; 7 nucleotides match TRBD1. Germline V gene data show CDR1 as SNHLY and CDR2 as FYNNEI. Trimming removed 5 bases from V and 0 bases from J; junction bases left unmatched: 9. This CDR3 is 16 amino acids long. CDR3 in DNA: TGTGCCAGCAGTTGGCGAGGGGGCCTCCTGAACACTGAAGCTTTCTTT. Translating gives CASSWRGGLLNTEAFF.

V is TRBV6-6 and J is TRBJ2-7; tentatively, D is TRBD2 (6 bases). Germline V lookup: CDR1 MNHNY, CDR2 SVGAGI (reference sequence). V was trimmed by 2 bases and J by 4 bases, leaving 18 bases between them. CDR3 length equals 16 residues. The CDR3: CASSYGRLGGTYEQYF. CDR3 sequence (DNA): TGTGCCAGCAGTTACGGCCGACTGGGGGGTACGTACGAGCAGTACTTC.

The chain uses TRBV27 and TRBJ2-7, with a weak D call TRBD1 (6 bases). The germline V and J ends were trimmed by 5 bases and 6 bases, with 17 bases remaining between them. Germline V gene lookup returns CDR1 MNHEY and CDR2 SMNVEV (reference sequence). This CDR3 has 14 residues. Written as DNA, the CDR3 is TGTGCCAGCAGTATCAGGGGTTATGGGTTCGAGCAGTACTTC. It encodes CASSIRGYGFEQYF.

The chain joins TRBV29-1 to TRBJ2-1, with a weak D call TRBD1 (5 bases). Germline lookup yields CDR1 SQVTM and CDR2 ANQGSEA. Trimming cost V 6 bases and J 2 bases, with 14 bases left between them. CDR3 length equals 14 residues. CDR3 in DNA: TGCAGCGTGCCAAGCCAGGGCCCCTACAATGAGCAGTTCTTC. Protein: CSVPSQGPYNEQFF.

This clone turned up a few times. The CDR3 nucleotides are TGCGCCAGCAGCTTGGGGGTTGAGCAGTTCTTC. This gives the protein CASSLGVEQFF. The rearrangement uses TRBV5-1 and TRBJ2-1; D gene unclear. CDR1 is SGHRS, CDR2 YFSETQ, per germline. Trimming left V 0 bases short and J 9 bases short, with 4 bases between. This CDR3 is 11 amino acids long.

V is TRBV7-3 and J is TRBJ2-7; D unresolved. The CDR3 is made up of 15 amino acids. Germline-derived CDR1 and CDR2 are SGHTA and FQGTGA. V dropped 1 base and J dropped 2 bases, with 12 bases sitting between them. The CDR3 sequence: CASSLMGASTYEQYF. Written as DNA, the CDR3 is TGTGCCAGCAGCTTAATGGGTGCCTCAACCTACGAGCAGTACTTC.

This sequence joins TRBV19 and TRBJ2-7, with D uncertain. CDR3 length: 13 amino acids. Germline V lookup: CDR1 LNHDA, CDR2 SQIVND (reference sequence). V gave up 6 bases and J gave up 0 bases, with 9 bases separating them. CDR3 sequence reads: CASRESPSYEQYF. DNA for the CDR3: TGTGCCAGTAGGGAGTCTCCCTCCTACGAGCAGTACTTC.

As regards this clone: The sample has other DNA sequences that encode this CDR3 too. The chain has TRBV28 and TRBJ2-7; 12 bases align to TRBD2. Germline V gene sequence: CDR1 MDHEN, CDR2 SYDVKM. CDR3 size: 14 residues. J was trimmed by 2 bases and V by 6 bases; bases with no gene match: 2. The CDR3 is CASSLAGGTYEQYF. The CDR3 DNA reads as TGTGCCAGCAGCCTAGCGGGAGGGACCTACGAGCAGTACTTC.